The clone carrying this T cell receptor (beta chain) has only one observation. One Seattle source followed patients from active infection through their disease course. This entry belongs to a study of blood T cell repertoires in COVID-19. Study-level information: From T cells, B-cell-depleted T cells, or PBMCs came the material, which was cDNA or gDNA.

CDR1 and CDR2 (germline): SNHLY, FYNNEI. Germline trimming cut 4 bases from V and 3 bases from J; bases unmatched to any gene: 9. This CDR3 has 15 residues. Generated by immunoSEQ multiplex PCR, the TCRdb table keeps only in-frame clones and is missing some. The sample shows a few hundred thousand clones, more than 65% of them seen only once. This chain joins TRBV2 and TRBJ2-7, with 7 bases identical to TRBD1. Sequences were obtained from peripheral blood. The source is a person between 65 and 80 years old with COVID-19, enrolled during active disease. The DNA of the CDR3 is TGTGCCAGCAGTGTTCGAAGGGCAGGGGGCTACGAGCAGTACTTC. Amino acids: CASSVRRAGGYEQYF.